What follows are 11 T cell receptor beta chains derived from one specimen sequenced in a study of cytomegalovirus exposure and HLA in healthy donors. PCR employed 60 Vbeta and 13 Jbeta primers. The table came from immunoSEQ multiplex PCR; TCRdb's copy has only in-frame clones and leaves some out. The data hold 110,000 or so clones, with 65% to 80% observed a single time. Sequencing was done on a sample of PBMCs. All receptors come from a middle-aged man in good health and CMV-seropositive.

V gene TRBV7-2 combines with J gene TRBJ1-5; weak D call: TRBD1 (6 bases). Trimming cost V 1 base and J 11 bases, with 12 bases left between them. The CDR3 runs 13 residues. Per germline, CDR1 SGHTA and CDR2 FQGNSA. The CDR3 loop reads CASSLGQATAQHF. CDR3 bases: TGTGCCAGCAGCTTAGGACAGGCGACAGCCCAGCATTTT.

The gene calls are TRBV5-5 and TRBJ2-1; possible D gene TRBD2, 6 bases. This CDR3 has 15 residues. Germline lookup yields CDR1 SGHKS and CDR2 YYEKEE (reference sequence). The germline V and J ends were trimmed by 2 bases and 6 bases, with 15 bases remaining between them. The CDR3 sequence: CASSFLGQGGNEQFF. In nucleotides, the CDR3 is TGTGCCAGCAGCTTTCTGGGCCAGGGAGGCAATGAGCAGTTCTTC.

This CDR3 is CASSLESSYNSPLHF. DNA of the CDR3: TGTGCCAGCAGCCTAGAGAGCTCCTATAATTCACCCCTCCACTTT. This rearrangement joins TRBV2 to TRBJ1-6; D unclear. Germline V gives CDR1 SNHLY, CDR2 FYNNEI. The CDR3 runs 15 residues. Trimming left V 6 bases short and J 0 bases short, with 9 bases between.

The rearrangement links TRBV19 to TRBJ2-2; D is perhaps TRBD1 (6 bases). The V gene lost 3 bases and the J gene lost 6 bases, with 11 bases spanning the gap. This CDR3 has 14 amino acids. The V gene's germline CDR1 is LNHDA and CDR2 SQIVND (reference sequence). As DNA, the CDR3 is TGTGCCAGTAGTATGGCAGGGGTCCCCGGGGAGCTGTTTTTT. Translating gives CASSMAGVPGELFF.

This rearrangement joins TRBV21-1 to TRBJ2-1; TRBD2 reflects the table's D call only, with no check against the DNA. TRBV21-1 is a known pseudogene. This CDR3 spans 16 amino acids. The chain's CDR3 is CASSNSPSGTYNEQFF. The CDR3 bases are TGTGCCAGCAGCAATAGTCCTAGCGGGACTTACAATGAGCAGTTCTTC.

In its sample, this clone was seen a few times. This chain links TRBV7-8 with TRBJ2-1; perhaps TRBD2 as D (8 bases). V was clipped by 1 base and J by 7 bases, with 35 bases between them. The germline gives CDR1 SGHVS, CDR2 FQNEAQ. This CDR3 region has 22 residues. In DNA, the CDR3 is TGTGCCAGCAGCTTAGAAGTCTGGACAGGCCCTCGGGGAGAGCGGGGGACGAATGAGCAGTTCTTC. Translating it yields CASSLEVWTGPRGERGTNEQFF.

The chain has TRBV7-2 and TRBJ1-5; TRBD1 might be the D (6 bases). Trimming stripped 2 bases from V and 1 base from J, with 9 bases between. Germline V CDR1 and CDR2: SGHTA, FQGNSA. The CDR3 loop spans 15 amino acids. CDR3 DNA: TGTGCCAGCAGCTTAACAGGGCTGAGCAATCAGCCCCAGCATTTT. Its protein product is CASSLTGLSNQPQHF.

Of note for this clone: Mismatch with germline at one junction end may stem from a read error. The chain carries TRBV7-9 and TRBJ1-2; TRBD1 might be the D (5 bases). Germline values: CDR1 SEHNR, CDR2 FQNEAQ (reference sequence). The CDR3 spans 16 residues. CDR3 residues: CSSSFYPTGLNYGYTF. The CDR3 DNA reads TGTTCCAGCAGCTTCTATCCGACGGGACTTAACTATGGCTACACCTTC.

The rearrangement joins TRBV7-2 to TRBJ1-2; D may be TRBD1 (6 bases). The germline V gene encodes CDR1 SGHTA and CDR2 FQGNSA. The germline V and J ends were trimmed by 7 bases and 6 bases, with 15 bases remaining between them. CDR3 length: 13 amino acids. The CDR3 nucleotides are TGTGCCAGCACCCCAGACAGGTTTAATGGCTACACCTTC. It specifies CASTPDRFNGYTF.

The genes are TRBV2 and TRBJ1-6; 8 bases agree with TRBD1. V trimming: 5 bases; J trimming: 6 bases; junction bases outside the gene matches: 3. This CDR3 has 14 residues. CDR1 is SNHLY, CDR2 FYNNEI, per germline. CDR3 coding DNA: TGTGCCAGCAGTAGAGGACAGGGTAATTCACCCCTCCACTTT. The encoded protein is CASSRGQGNSPLHF.

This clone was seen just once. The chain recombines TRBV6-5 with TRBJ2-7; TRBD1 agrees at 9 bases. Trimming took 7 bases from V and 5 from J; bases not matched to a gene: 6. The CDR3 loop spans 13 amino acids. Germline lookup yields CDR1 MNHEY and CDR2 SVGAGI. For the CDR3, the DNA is TGTGCCAGCAATCAACAGGGGGCCGACGAGCAGTACTTC. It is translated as CASNQQGADEQYF.